The sequence of this TCR beta chain was determined in a study of blood T cell repertoires in COVID-19 (TCRdb year 2020). The study in broad terms: Samples covering the acute and convalescent phases of COVID-19 were provided by collaborators in the United States, Italy and Spain. Deeply sampled blood TCRbeta repertoires from subjects exposed to, actively infected with, or recovered from COVID-19 were included in the dataset. Where available, HLA class I and class II types were taken from metadata supplied by the sample provider and were not determined by assay-based typing. A freely available public database, intended as a resource for researchers studying the immune response to SARS-CoV-2, is where the repertoires were released. The prospective study material was composed of cDNA or gDNA derived from T cells, B-cell-depleted T cells, or PBMCs. Samples came from the ongoing ImmuneRACE study (first 160 participants) plus 1,254 subjects from 6 global collaborators. The sample metadata nearly always contained a de-identified subject ID, COVID-19 status, age in years and sex. Paper-wide results and their limitations: Clinical and demographic metadata were provided uncurated, with the amount varying by source and participant.

The junction shows trimming of 4 bases on V and 2 bases on J, plus 11 bases between the germline ends. From the germline V gene, CDR1 is SGHRS and CDR2 is YFSETQ. The CDR3 covers 14 residues, taking in both the cysteine and the phenylalanine. CDR3 DNA is the only sequence kept; it has 42 bases, read in frame from the first base. In this sample, this clone turned up a few times. What this receptor recognizes is not known. Base-call qualities are not available, and no considerably larger clone is one nucleotide away. A second Seattle source provided samples from volunteer blood donors who had recovered from COVID-19. Each collaborating institution followed its own protocols to collect whole blood in K2EDTA tubes. Collaborator samples were shipped for TCRbeta analysis as frozen whole blood, isolated PBMCs, or DNA extracted from either sample type. TCRbeta CDR3 regions were amplified from genomic DNA using the immunoSEQ Assay, a bias-controlled multiplex PCR. Regarding the original processing steps: The number of nucleated cells in each sample was estimated from the amplification of reference gene primers within the assay. To quantify the absolute abundance of each unique TCRbeta CDR3 rearrangement, sequence reads were collapsed and filtered. For each sample, productive Simpson clonality was calculated as the square root of Simpson's diversity index over productive rearrangements. TCRdb holds this immuneACCESS table with in-frame rearrangements only. Some clones are missing; in checked studies, unresolved V genes explain under half, and the rest has no known cause. V, J and clone size derive from that table, while D and trimming were established from the DNA sequence. The sample table records approximately 170,000 clones; 89% of these occur just once. Clones ranked in the top ten supply 1.9% of the sample.

The chain is encoded by TRBV5-1 joined to TRBJ2-3, with no confident D gene call. The receptor's source is a man between 18 and 35 years old who had recovered from COVID-19. Sequencing used peripheral blood. CDR3 loop: CASSLHSSTDTQYF. The DNA sequence reads TGCGCCAGCAGCCTTCACTCCTCCACAGATACGCAGTATTTT.